A selection of T cell receptor beta chains follows, all from one sample in a study of T cell changes during pregnancy in multiple sclerosis. Data came from immunoSEQ multiplex PCR; TCRdb stores just in-frame clones and leaves some out. Of tens of thousands of clones in the sample, 91% were seen once. The sample consisted of peripheral blood, taken in the third trimester of pregnancy. Receptors originate from a female donor in good health, enrolled as a control in a pregnancy study. The CDR3 runs from the conserved cysteine through the conserved F or W. The D gene is left open where the match is weak. Size is stated for part of the rows, as once, few or many counts, or as a class when the clone is expanded.

D: TRBD1
J: TRBJ2-7
size: NA
V: TRBV18
CDR3: CASSPGQGQFYEQYF
DNA: TGTGCCAGCTCCCCCGGACAGGGCCAATTCTACGAGCAGTACTTC

D: NA
J: TRBJ1-6
size: NA
V: TRBV2
CDR3: CASLRDGGSPLHF
DNA: TGTGCCAGCCTCAGGGACGGGGGGTCACCCCTCCACTTT

D: TRBD2
J: TRBJ2-1
size: NA
V: TRBV5-5
CDR3: CASSLDRRGYRNEQFF
DNA: TGTGCCAGCAGCCTGGACCGGCGGGGGTATCGAAATGAGCAGTTCTTC

D: NA
J: TRBJ1-1
size: NA
V: TRBV2
CDR3: CASHLQEGTEAFF
DNA: TGTGCCAGCCATTTACAGGAGGGCACTGAAGCTTTCTTT

D: NA
J: TRBJ1-3
size: once
V: TRBV5-1
CDR3: CASSLGTARGNTIYF
DNA: TGCGCCAGCAGCTTGGGCACAGCCCGGGGAAACACCATATATTTT

D: TRBD1
J: TRBJ1-1
size: NA
V: TRBV5-1
CDR3: CASSPGTGGIPEAFF
DNA: TGCGCCAGCAGCCCGGGGACAGGGGGGATCCCTGAAGCTTTCTTT

D: TRBD2
J: TRBJ2-7
size: NA
V: TRBV7-9
CDR3: CADGGDGAYEQYF
DNA: TGTGCTGACGGGGGGGACGGAGCCTACGAGCAGTACTTC

D: NA
J: TRBJ1-1
size: NA
V: TRBV2
CDR3: CASSPRRRDTEAFF
DNA: TGTGCCAGCTCGCCTAGGCGACGGGACACTGAAGCTTTCTTT

D: NA
J: TRBJ2-2
size: once
V: TRBV18
CDR3: CASSPPQGRATGELFF
DNA: TGTGCCAGCTCACCACCACAGGGACGGGCCACCGGGGAGCTGTTTTTT

D: NA
J: TRBJ1-1
size: NA
V: TRBV6-5
CDR3: CASSYFGTSNTEAFF
DNA: TGTGCCAGCAGTTACTTTGGCACCTCGAACACTGAAGCTTTCTTT

D: NA
J: TRBJ1-5
size: NA
V: TRBV5-6
CDR3: CASSSLGGVRGQPQHF
DNA: TGTGCCAGCAGCTCCTTGGGGGGTGTCCGGGGTCAGCCCCAGCATTTT

D: NA
J: TRBJ1-5
size: NA
V: TRBV5-8
CDR3: CASSPGGVGPQHF
DNA: TGTGCCAGCAGCCCGGGAGGGGTAGGGCCCCAGCATTTT

D: NA
J: TRBJ1-2
size: NA
V: TRBV5-1
CDR3: CASSPAEGYGNYGYTF
DNA: TGCGCCAGCAGCCCGGCGGAGGGGTACGGGAACTATGGCTACACCTTC

D: NA
J: TRBJ1-2
size: NA
V: TRBV7-9
CDR3: CATPDRRNYGYTF
DNA: TGTGCCACCCCGGACAGAAGGAACTATGGCTACACCTTC

D: NA
J: TRBJ1-4
size: NA
V: TRBV18
CDR3: CASSPSQGTNEKLFF
DNA: TGTGCCAGCTCACCGTCTCAGGGGACTAATGAAAAACTGTTTTTT

D: TRBD2
J: TRBJ2-7
size: NA
V: TRBV19
CDR3: CASSFRTSGKGEQYF
DNA: TGTGCCAGTAGTTTTCGGACTAGCGGGAAAGGCGAGCAGTACTTC

D: NA
J: TRBJ2-1
size: NA
V: TRBV12-5
CDR3: CASGGGSGRPVNEQFF
DNA: TGTGCTAGTGGTGGGGGGTCCGGACGACCTGTGAATGAGCAGTTCTTC

D: TRBD1
J: TRBJ1-1
size: NA
V: TRBV11-2
CDR3: CASSLGQGAWAFF
DNA: TGTGCCAGCAGCTTAGGGCAGGGGGCTTGGGCTTTCTTT

D: NA
J: TRBJ1-3
size: NA
V: TRBV4-3
CDR3: CASSQVGAGLGNTIYF
DNA: TGCGCCAGCAGCCAAGTAGGGGCGGGACTTGGAAACACCATATATTTT

D: NA
J: TRBJ1-1
size: NA
V: TRBV28
CDR3: CASSLDGNTEAFF
DNA: TGTGCCAGCAGCCTAGACGGGAACACTGAAGCTTTCTTT

D: NA
J: TRBJ1-6
size: NA
V: TRBV11-3
CDR3: CASSLDPRDGAIYSPLHF
DNA: TGTGCCAGCAGCTTAGATCCCAGGGATGGGGCCATTTATTCACCCCTCCACTTT

D: NA
J: TRBJ1-1
size: NA
V: TRBV6-4
CDR3: CASSDSREGTEAFF
DNA: TGTGCCAGCAGTGACTCAAGGGAGGGCACTGAAGCTTTCTTT

D: TRBD2
J: TRBJ2-3
size: NA
V: TRBV28
CDR3: CASSPGAGGGGGQYF
DNA: TGTGCCAGCAGCCCCGGAGCGGGAGGAGGGGGGGGGCAGTATTTT

D: NA
J: TRBJ2-1
size: NA
V: TRBV4-1
CDR3: CASSQDPSSYNEQFF
DNA: TGCGCCAGCAGCCAAGACCCCAGCTCCTACAATGAGCAGTTCTTC

D: TRBD1
J: TRBJ1-2
size: NA
V: TRBV30
CDR3: CAWTLTGDYGYTF
DNA: TGTGCCTGGACCCTGACAGGGGACTATGGCTACACCTTC

D: NA
J: TRBJ1-5
size: NA
V: TRBV27
CDR3: CASSFGGYGTDQPQHF
DNA: TGTGCCAGCAGTTTCGGGGGATATGGGACCGATCAGCCCCAGCATTTT

D: TRBD2
J: TRBJ2-1
size: NA
V: TRBV25-1
CDR3: CASSLKTSGRYNEQFF
DNA: TGTGCCAGCAGTTTAAAGACTAGCGGGAGATACAATGAGCAGTTCTTC

D: TRBD1
J: TRBJ1-4
size: NA
V: TRBV6-5
CDR3: CASSRGTGNEKLFF
DNA: TGTGCCAGCAGTCGGGGGACAGGGAATGAAAAACTGTTTTTT

D: NA
J: TRBJ1-2
size: NA
V: TRBV4-1
CDR3: CASSPPRAPGYTF
DNA: TGCGCCAGCAGCCCCCCCAGGGCGCCTGGCTACACCTTC

D: TRBD1
J: TRBJ1-1
size: NA
V: TRBV18
CDR3: CASSLRDRDTEAFF
DNA: TGTGCCAGCTCACTCCGGGACAGAGACACTGAAGCTTTCTTT

D: NA
J: TRBJ2-1
size: NA
V: TRBV11-3
CDR3: CASSFTGDYNEQFF
DNA: TGTGCCAGCAGCTTTACAGGAGATTACAATGAGCAGTTCTTC

D: TRBD1
J: TRBJ1-1
size: once
V: TRBV5-1
CDR3: CASSTGTGGPEDAFF
DNA: TGCGCCAGCAGCACCGGGACAGGGGGCCCCGAGGACGCTTTCTTT

D: TRBD1
J: TRBJ1-3
size: NA
V: TRBV4-2
CDR3: CASSTGTGVVAGNTIYF
DNA: TGTGCCAGCAGCACCGGGACAGGGGTCGTGGCTGGAAACACCATATATTTT

D: NA
J: TRBJ1-5
size: once
V: TRBV6-5
CDR3: CASRGDGNQPQHF
DNA: TGTGCCAGCAGGGGAGACGGCAATCAGCCCCAGCATTTT

D: TRBD1
J: TRBJ2-1
size: NA
V: TRBV18
CDR3: CASSLSGTGDGQFF
DNA: TGTGCCAGCTCACTTTCCGGGACAGGGGACGGACAGTTCTTC

D: NA
J: TRBJ1-5
size: NA
V: TRBV4-3
CDR3: CASSQAPLSNQPQHF
DNA: TGCGCCAGCAGCCAAGCTCCGTTGAGCAATCAGCCCCAGCATTTT

D: NA
J: TRBJ2-3
size: NA
V: TRBV15
CDR3: CATSRDSPGRNPTDTQYF
DNA: TGTGCCACCAGCAGAGATAGTCCGGGTCGGAACCCAACAGATACGCAGTATTTT

D: NA
J: TRBJ1-1
size: NA
V: TRBV7-8
CDR3: CASSRSWGRSEAFF
DNA: TGTGCCAGCAGTCGGTCCTGGGGGCGATCTGAAGCTTTCTTT

D: TRBD2
J: TRBJ2-7
size: NA
V: TRBV6-4
CDR3: CASSDSGLAEQYF
DNA: TGTGCCAGCAGTGACTCGGGACTAGCCGAGCAGTACTTC

D: TRBD1
J: TRBJ1-1
size: NA
V: TRBV7-9
CDR3: CASSPPGQEAFF
DNA: TGTGCCAGCAGCCCCCCGGGACAGGAAGCTTTCTTT

D: TRBD1
J: TRBJ2-5
size: NA
V: TRBV7-7
CDR3: CASSRGQEETQYF
DNA: TGTGCTAGCAGCCGGGGACAGGAGGAGACCCAGTACTTC

D: TRBD1
J: TRBJ1-2
size: NA
V: TRBV29-1
CDR3: CSVDPGQGAPGYTF
DNA: TGCAGCGTTGACCCCGGACAGGGGGCGCCCGGCTACACCTTC

D: NA
J: TRBJ2-6
size: NA
V: TRBV27
CDR3: CASSLFSGVTSGANVLTF
DNA: TGTGCCAGCAGTTTATTTTCAGGGGTTACTTCTGGGGCCAACGTCCTGACTTTC

D: TRBD1
J: TRBJ2-1
size: NA
V: TRBV4-3
CDR3: CASSRALRTGVYNEQFF
DNA: TGCGCCAGCAGCCGGGCGCTAAGGACAGGGGTTTACAATGAGCAGTTCTTC

D: TRBD2
J: TRBJ2-5
size: NA
V: TRBV11-2
CDR3: CASSDASGGDETQYF
DNA: TGTGCCAGCAGTGACGCTAGCGGGGGGGACGAGACCCAGTACTTC

D: NA
J: TRBJ1-6
size: NA
V: TRBV5-6
CDR3: CASSLRGMALSSYNSPLHF
DNA: TGTGCCAGCAGCTTGAGAGGGATGGCCCTAAGCTCCTATAATTCACCCCTCCACTTT

D: NA
J: TRBJ2-6
size: NA
V: TRBV5-1
CDR3: CASSVGVRVTGANVLTF
DNA: TGCGCCAGCAGCGTCGGCGTCAGGGTTACTGGGGCCAACGTCCTGACTTTC

D: TRBD1
J: TRBJ1-1
size: NA
V: TRBV5-1
CDR3: CASSPRTGSTEAFF
DNA: TGCGCCAGCAGCCCTCGGACAGGGTCCACTGAAGCTTTCTTT

D: NA
J: TRBJ1-2
size: NA
V: TRBV7-2
CDR3: CASNIDGLYGYTF
DNA: TGTGCCAGCAACATCGACGGACTGTATGGCTACACCTTC